The following is a TCR beta chain sequence with its context. This clonotype was detected many times. Its antigen remains undetermined. No base-level quality is on record; no much larger clone is a single base apart. This record comes from a study of identical twins (dated by TCRdb to about 2016). With regard to the full study: To test whether fetal clonotypes persist, the study used deep sequencing on TCR alpha and beta repertoires from monozygotic twins, unrelated adults of various ages, and cord blood. Replicate twin experiments were performed at different times using different library preparation protocols to rule out contamination.

Paper-wide results and their limitations: Abundant cord blood beta clonotypes carried fewer insertions; young adult naive repertoires showed a weaker similar trend, while memory repertoires showed none. Zero-insertion analyses could be partly confounded by invariant T cells such as MAIT and iNKT, although diverse VJ usage argued against such confounding for most clonotypes. Out-of-frame TCR alpha sharing in monozygotic twins was systematically underestimated by recombination models, whereas sharing between unrelated individuals was in agreement with the recombination models. Because the same donors could not be followed over many years, the conclusions depended on cross-sectional statistical analysis. Compared with coincidental sharing between unrelated individuals, an excess of low generation-probability sequences was observed among out-of-frame TCR alpha sequences shared between twins. In beta out-of-frame sequences, excess twin sharing was weaker, because having fewer shared sequences lowered the signal-to-noise ratio.

The CDR3 starts with the cysteine, ends with the phenylalanine, and has 15 residues. This entry keeps only the CDR3 DNA: 45 bases, framed from base 1. V is trimmed back by 3 bases and J by 1 base, and the junction contains 3 bases that no gene match accounts for. CDR1 SGHKS and CDR2 YYEKEE were looked up in the germline V gene (reference sequence). Every donor was a healthy Caucasian. Miltenyi CD45RO+ enrichment and human naive T-cell isolation kits were used to isolate memory (CD45RO+) and naive T cells from PBMC. The library was generated by 5' RACE. TCRdb lists the instrument as Illumina HiSeq 2000. A universal primer binding site was introduced by template switching, and a unique molecular identifier was present in the final cDNA, enabling accurate counting of TCR cDNA molecules. Specific primers in the conserved constant-segment region were used to synthesize first-strand cDNA for TCR alpha and beta chains. Each cDNA library was double barcoded, with a SMART-Mk sample barcode plus Illumina barcodes, to control for contamination. TruSeq adapter sequences and Illumina sample barcodes were added in two successive PCR steps. TCR alpha and beta cDNA libraries were sequenced on the Illumina HiSeq platform with custom primers. Per the authors' processing: Raw reads were processed with MiGEC to extract unique molecular identifiers, and MiXCR was used to determine CDR3 positions. For each individual, recombination models were inferred using an EM algorithm with the repgenHMM and IGoR tools. The analysis of shared clonotypes was done with the tcR package in R, with sharing normalized by the product of cloneset sizes. To study raw recombination free of thymic and clonal selection effects, out-of-frame nonproductive sequences were analyzed. TCRdb took the public reads, trimmed them with fastp at Q25, ran MiXCR for clone calling and kept in-frame beta chains. Each CDR3 protein appears once, grouped with its most common genes and DNA. None of the V and J calls come from the authors' own analysis; TCRdb made them. The sample table holds under 250,000 distinct CDR3 sequences, of which around a tenth were seen once. Together, the top ten hold roughly 5% of the sample.

This clonotype was obtained from a woman younger than 30 in good health. Sequencing used memory (CD45RO+) T cells sorted from blood. The cell subset or site label of this sample denotes: CD45RO+ enriched T cells. In this chain, TRBV5-5 is recombined with TRBJ1-4; 7 junctional bases match TRBD1. Here is the DNA: TGTGCCAGCAGCTCCAGGGGGGGAACTAATGAAAAACTGTTTTTT. Its protein reads: CASSSRGGTNEKLFF.